This entry is about one TCR beta chain. This record comes from a study of blood T cell repertoires in COVID-19. Turning to the study itself: Some COVID-19 samples were acute and others convalescent; all came from the United States, Italy and Spain. PBMCs, B-cell-depleted T cells, or T cells provided the cDNA or gDNA that made up the material.

Original data processing: By means of reference gene primer amplification, nucleated cell counts were estimated. TCRdb's table, derived via immunoSEQ multiplex PCR, lists solely in-frame clones and lacks some. V and J calls plus clone size are reproduced from that table; the DNA served to infer D and trimming. Of roughly 290,000 clones listed, 89% are singletons. Trimming cost V 5 bases and J 3 bases, with 15 bases left between them. The germline V gene has CDR1 SGHTA and CDR2 FQGNSA. The CDR3 loop spans 15 amino acids. Input material: peripheral blood. This receptor was identified in a woman aged 55-69 years with acute or convalescent COVID-19. The genes are TRBV7-2 and TRBJ2-3; weak D call: TRBD1 (6 bases). The CDR3 protein is CASSQQGLGTDTQYF. CDR3 in DNA: TGTGCCAGCAGCCAACAGGGCTTGGGGACAGATACGCAGTATTTT. Full variable domain (remainder filled in from reference TRBV7-2 and TRBJ2-3): GAGVSQSPSNKVTEKGKDVELRCDPISGHTALYWYRQSLGQGLEFLIYFQGNSAPDKSGLPSDRFSAERTGGSVSTLTIQRTQQEDSAVYLCASSQQGLGTDTQYFGPGTRLTVL.